The next 26 T cell receptor beta chains were all read from a single sample in a study of blood T cell repertoires in COVID-19 (dated by TCRdb to about 2020). Libraries were constructed by the immunoSEQ multiplex PCR assay. TCRdb limited this immuneACCESS table to in-frame rearrangements with V and J called. A share of clones is missing; checked studies link under half to unresolved V genes, and the rest is unexplained. The sample records over 200,000 clones, 85% to 90% of which are singletons. The top ten constitute around 10% of the sample. The specimen sequenced was peripheral blood. The receptors stem from a man in his fifties with COVID-19, enrolled during active disease.

J is TRBJ1-2 and V is TRBV28; 10 nucleotides agree with TRBD1. In germline, CDR1 is MDHEN, CDR2 SYDVKM. The J segment lost 6 bases and the V segment lost 0 bases, leaving 7 bases of the junction unmatched. The CDR3 covers 16 residues. CDR3 region: CASSLWGDRGTDGYTF. The DNA for the CDR3 is TGTGCCAGCAGTTTATGGGGGGACAGGGGTACTGATGGCTACACCTTC.

The J gene is TRBJ1-5, the V gene TRBV20-1; possibly TRBD1 for D (5 bases). The CDR3 is 13 residues long. Germline V CDR1 and CDR2: DFQATT, SNEGSKA (reference sequence). Trimming took off 3 bases at V and 5 bases at J, with 11 bases between the two ends. The CDR3 here is CSASGGGDQPQHF. The CDR3 DNA is TGCAGTGCTAGTGGGGGAGGGGATCAGCCCCAGCATTTT.

The J gene is TRBJ2-3, the V gene TRBV5-4; TRBD2 aligns across 11 bases. Germline V gene sequence: CDR1 SGHNT, CDR2 YYREEE (reference sequence). With V trimmed by 1 base and J by 0 bases, 13 bases remained unmatched. The CDR3 extends over 20 amino acids. CDR3 amino acids: CASSLRLAGGRYTSTDTQYF. In nucleotides, the CDR3 is TGTGCCAGCAGCTTGAGGCTAGCGGGGGGACGTTACACTAGCACAGATACGCAGTATTTT.

This clone was detected only a few times. V and J are TRBV7-9 and TRBJ2-7, with TRBD1 matching over 7 bases. Trimming removed 6 bases from V and 4 bases from J; junction bases left unmatched: 9. CDR1 and CDR2 (germline): SEHNR, FQNEAQ (reference sequence). This CDR3 region has 14 residues. The CDR3 protein is CASSLPNRGYEQYF. CDR3 coding DNA: TGTGCCAGCAGTCTACCCAACAGGGGATACGAGCAGTACTTC.

This sequence joins TRBV19 and TRBJ2-5, with 7 bases fitting TRBD1. Germline-derived CDR1 and CDR2 are LNHDA and SQIVND (reference sequence). This CDR3 is 17 amino acids long. V lost 3 bases, J lost 2 bases, and 12 bases stayed unmatched. The CDR3 DNA is TGTGCCAGTAGTATGGGCAGGGACAGCTGGGGGCAAGAGACCCAGTACTTC. It yields the protein CASSMGRDSWGQETQYF.

The rearrangement uses TRBV7-2 and TRBJ2-5; no reliable D call. This CDR3 region has 14 residues. Germline lookup yields CDR1 SGHTA and CDR2 FQGNSA. Trimming took 1 base from V and 4 from J, leaving 10 bases between them. The CDR3 DNA is TGTGCCAGCAGCTTAGATTTCGGTGGAGAGACCCAGTACTTC. It is translated as CASSLDFGGETQYF.

The genes are TRBV4-2 and TRBJ1-4; D unclear. The CDR3 loop spans 17 amino acids. Germline V gene sequence: CDR1 LGHNA, CDR2 YNFKEQ. Deletions cut 0 bases from V and 0 bases from J, with 11 bases between. The CDR3 coding sequence is TGTGCCAGCAGCCAAGACCATTGGCGGGCAACTAATGAAAAACTGTTTTTT. Its protein product is CASSQDHWRATNEKLFF.

The chain combines TRBV29-1 with TRBJ2-1; D perhaps matches TRBD2 (7 bases). The length of the CDR3 is 14 residues. Trimming took off 4 bases at V and 8 bases at J, with 18 bases between the two ends. Germline V lookup: CDR1 SQVTM, CDR2 ANQGSEA. The CDR3 coding sequence is TGCAGCGTTGTACTGGGGGGGCCGATCGATGAGCAGTTCTTC. Encoded protein: CSVVLGGPIDEQFF.

The V and J genes are TRBV7-9 and TRBJ2-5, with 7 bases fitting TRBD1. The J segment lost 3 bases and the V segment lost 11 bases, leaving 6 bases of the junction unmatched. The CDR3 is 12 residues long. Germline V gives CDR1 SEHNR, CDR2 FQNEAQ (reference sequence). The CDR3 protein is CAGRDSEETQYF. For the CDR3, the DNA is TGTGCCGGCCGGGACAGCGAAGAGACCCAGTACTTC.

The chain links TRBV5-4 to TRBJ2-7; D might be TRBD1 (5 bases). The V end lost 4 bases, the J end lost 0 bases, and 8 bases lay between the germline ends. The CDR3 runs 13 residues. The V gene's germline CDR1 is SGHNT and CDR2 YYREEE (reference sequence). The CDR3: CASSHDSSYEQYF. As DNA, the CDR3 is TGTGCCAGCAGCCATGACAGCTCCTACGAGCAGTACTTC.

The chain is built from TRBV30 and TRBJ1-3; D unresolved. The CDR3 runs to 16 residues. CDR1 and CDR2 from the germline V gene are GTSNPN and SVGIG (reference sequence). The V end was cut by 0 bases, the J end by 9 bases, with 21 bases between. DNA of the CDR3: TGTGCCTGGAGTGTAGGTTTGGGCAGTAGGTCTGGCACCATATATTTT. It codes for CAWSVGLGSRSGTIYF.

V usage is TRBV24-1 and J usage is TRBJ1-1, with D possibly being TRBD1 (5 bases). This CDR3 has 12 residues. The V end was cut by 1 base, the J end by 10 bases, with 9 bases between. The germline CDR1 and CDR2 sequences are KGHDR and SFDVKD. The CDR3, as DNA: TGTGCCACCAGTGATTTTACGGGGGGAGCTTTCTTT. Encoded protein: CATSDFTGGAFF.

This clone has just a few counts. The gene calls are TRBV29-1 and TRBJ1-1, with 8 bases fitting TRBD1. V trimming: 7 bases; J trimming: 7 bases; junction bases outside the gene matches: 14. This CDR3 has 14 residues. Germline V lookup: CDR1 SQVTM, CDR2 ANQGSEA. The CDR3 DNA sequence: TGCAGCGCTGGGACAGGCAACCAGGCCCATGAAGCTTTCTTT. Translated, it gives CSAGTGNQAHEAFF.

The chain carries TRBV18 and TRBJ1-3; D may be TRBD1 (6 bases). The CDR3 consists of 15 residues. The V end was cut by 8 bases, the J end by 0 bases, with 14 bases between. The germline V gene has CDR1 KGHSH and CDR2 LQKENI. The CDR3 protein is CASTRDMSSGNTIYF. As DNA, the CDR3 is TGTGCCAGCACCCGGGACATGAGCTCTGGAAACACCATATATTTT.

The J gene is TRBJ2-1, the V gene TRBV30; 8 nucleotides line up with TRBD1. The CDR3 runs to 14 residues. In germline, CDR1 is GTSNPN, CDR2 SVGIG (reference sequence). Trimming at V came to 0 bases and at J to 13 bases, leaving 11 bases not matched to a gene. The CDR3 reads CAWSVGTGDSLQFF. CDR3 nucleotides: TGTGCCTGGAGTGTCGGGACAGGAGACTCCTTACAGTTCTTC.

The V call is TRBV11-3, the J call TRBJ1-1, with TRBD1 as a possible D gene (5 bases). The CDR3 has 13 amino acids. Trimming cost V 4 bases and J 2 bases, with 8 bases left between them. Germline assignment: CDR1 SGHNT and CDR2 YENEEA. The CDR3: CASSSQANTEAFF. The CDR3 DNA reads as TGTGCCAGCAGCTCACAGGCTAACACTGAAGCTTTCTTT.

The J gene is TRBJ1-2, the V gene TRBV6-1, with no clear D. V lost 0 bases and J 6 bases, leaving 8 bases between the germline ends. Per germline, CDR1 MNHNS and CDR2 SASEGT. This CDR3 spans 13 amino acids. CDR3 protein: CASSEAWLDGYTF. In DNA form, the CDR3 reads TGTGCCAGCAGTGAAGCGTGGCTGGATGGCTACACCTTC.

The chain is built from TRBV18 and TRBJ2-7; tentative D call: TRBD1 (7 bases). Germline CDR1 KGHSH, CDR2 LQKENI. The CDR3 runs to 15 residues. V lost 3 bases to trimming and J lost 2 bases, with 14 bases between them. This chain's CDR3 is CASSPQGGGAYEQYF. In DNA, the CDR3 is TGTGCCAGCTCACCGCAGGGGGGTGGCGCCTACGAGCAGTACTTC.

This sequence joins TRBV6-2 or TRBV6-3 and TRBJ1-2; 7 positions match TRBD1. V shed 5 bases and J 7 bases; nucleotides not matched to a gene: 7. The CDR3 runs to 13 residues. Germline V CDR1 and CDR2: MNHEY, SVGEGT. The CDR3 nucleotides are TGTGCCAGCAGTGTCGAGGGGGCGTCTGGCTACACCTTC. This sequence encodes CASSVEGASGYTF.

In this sample, this clone turned up a few times. The chain employs TRBV2 and TRBJ2-7; D call uncertain. This CDR3 contains 12 residues. The V gene's germline CDR1 is SNHLY and CDR2 FYNNEI. Trimming removed 5 bases at V and 5 bases at J, with 10 bases between. The CDR3 DNA is TGTGCCAGCAGTTCCGTAGTAGACGAGCAGTACTTC. Its protein is CASSSVVDEQYF.

The chain couples TRBV6-1 to TRBJ1-5; maybe TRBD1 (6 bases). The CDR3 loop spans 14 amino acids. V lost 3 bases and J lost 1, with 7 bases in between. The V gene's germline CDR1 is MNHNS and CDR2 SASEGT. The CDR3 DNA is TGTGCCAGCAGTGACAGGGGAAGCAATCAGCCCCAGCATTTT. Translation: CASSDRGSNQPQHF.

The rearrangement links TRBV7-3 to TRBJ2-3; TRBD1 aligns across 7 bases. CDR1 and CDR2 (germline): SGHTA, FQGTGA. The CDR3 is made up of 15 amino acids. After removal of 2 bases from V and 2 bases from J, the junction contained 4 bases not matched to a gene. CDR3 protein: CASSLRTGITDTQYF. CDR3 in DNA: TGTGCCAGCAGCTTACGGACAGGAATCACAGATACGCAGTATTTT.

This clone appeared once. The chain couples TRBV21-1 to TRBJ2-5; the D segment call TRBD1 is taken from the table without a DNA check. TRBV21-1 is designated a pseudogene. There are 14 residues in the CDR3. The CDR3 region has the DNA TGTGCCAGCAGCAAAAAGATGGGCCTTGGGACCCAGTACTTC. Translation gives CASSKKMGLGTQYF.

This sequence joins TRBV6-2 or TRBV6-3 and TRBJ1-1; no clear D gene. Germline CDR1 MNHEY, CDR2 SVGEGT. V lost 5 bases and J 0 bases, leaving 7 bases between the germline ends. This CDR3 spans 13 amino acids. The CDR3 DNA reads TGTGCCAGCAGTCCACACGTGAACACTGAAGCTTTCTTT. Its translation: CASSPHVNTEAFF.

In its sample, this clone was seen once. The V gene is TRBV9, the J gene TRBJ1-1; 9 bases are a match to TRBD1. The J segment lost 6 bases and the V segment lost 4 bases, leaving 7 bases of the junction unmatched. Per germline, CDR1 SGDLS and CDR2 YYNGEE. The CDR3 is 14 amino acids. CDR3 coding DNA: TGTGCCAGCAGCTCGACGACAGGGGGATCTGAAGCTTTCTTT. Translation gives CASSSTTGGSEAFF.

V is TRBV5-5 and J is TRBJ2-7, with 11 bases matching TRBD2. Trimming cost V 4 bases and J 2 bases; bases outside gene matches: 11. The CDR3 runs to 17 residues. Germline V CDR1 and CDR2: SGHKS, YYEKEE (reference sequence). The CDR3: CASSISGGALLTYEQYF. The DNA of the CDR3 is TGTGCCAGCAGCATTAGCGGGGGGGCCTTGTTGACCTACGAGCAGTACTTC.